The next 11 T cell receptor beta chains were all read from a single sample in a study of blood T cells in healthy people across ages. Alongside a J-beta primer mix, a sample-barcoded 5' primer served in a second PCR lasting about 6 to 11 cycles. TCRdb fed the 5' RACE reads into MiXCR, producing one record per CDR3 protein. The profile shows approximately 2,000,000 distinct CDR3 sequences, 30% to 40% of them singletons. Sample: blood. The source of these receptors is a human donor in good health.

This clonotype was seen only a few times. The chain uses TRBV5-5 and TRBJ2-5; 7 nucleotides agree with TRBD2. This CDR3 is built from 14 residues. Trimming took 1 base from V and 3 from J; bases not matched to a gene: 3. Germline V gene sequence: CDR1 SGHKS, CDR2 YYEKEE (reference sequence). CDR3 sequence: CASSLQAGEETQYF. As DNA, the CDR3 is TGTGCCAGCAGCTTGCAGGCGGGGGAAGAGACCCAGTACTTC. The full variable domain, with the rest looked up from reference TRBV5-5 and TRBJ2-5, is DAGVTQSPTHLIKTRGQQVTLRCSPISGHKSVSWYQQVLGQGPQFIFQYYEKEERGRGNFPDRFSARQFPNYSSELNVNALLLGDSALYLCASSLQAGEETQYFGPGTRLLVL.

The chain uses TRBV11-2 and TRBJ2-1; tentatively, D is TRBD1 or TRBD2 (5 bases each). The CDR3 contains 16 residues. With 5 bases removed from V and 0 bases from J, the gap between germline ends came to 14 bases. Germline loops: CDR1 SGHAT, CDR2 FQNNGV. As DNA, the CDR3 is TGTGCCAGCAGCCCCCGGGACGCGAGCTCCTACAATGAGCAGTTCTTC. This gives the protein CASSPRDASSYNEQFF.

The CDR3 loop reads CASSQVGGSEAFF. CDR3 bases: TGTGCCAGCAGCCAAGTTGGAGGGAGTGAAGCTTTCTTT. J is TRBJ1-1 and V is TRBV14; D ambiguous. CDR1 and CDR2 from the germline V gene are SGHDN and FVKESK. This CDR3 comprises 13 residues. V lost 1 base, J lost 7 bases, and 10 bases lay in between.

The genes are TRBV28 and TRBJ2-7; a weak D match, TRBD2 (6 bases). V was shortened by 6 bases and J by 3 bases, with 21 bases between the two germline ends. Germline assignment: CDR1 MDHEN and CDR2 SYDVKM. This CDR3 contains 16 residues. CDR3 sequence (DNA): TGTGCCAGCAGCCTTGCGGGGTGCTCAAAAAGCTACGAGCAGTACTTC. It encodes CASSLAGCSKSYEQYF.

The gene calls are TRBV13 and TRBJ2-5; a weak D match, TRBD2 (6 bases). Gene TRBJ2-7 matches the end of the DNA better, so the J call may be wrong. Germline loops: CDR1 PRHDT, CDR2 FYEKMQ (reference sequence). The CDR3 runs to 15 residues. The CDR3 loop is CASSPQASAFDEQYF. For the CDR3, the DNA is TGTGCCAGCAGCCCTCAGGCTAGCGCCTTCGACGAGCAGTACTTC.

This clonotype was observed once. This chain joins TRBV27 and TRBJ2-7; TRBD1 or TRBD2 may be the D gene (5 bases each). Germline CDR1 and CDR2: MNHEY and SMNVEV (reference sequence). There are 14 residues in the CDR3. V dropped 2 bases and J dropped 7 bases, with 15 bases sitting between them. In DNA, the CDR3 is TGTGCCAGCAGTTTAGGGGGACCGCCGAGTGAGCAGTACTTC. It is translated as CASSLGGPPSEQYF.

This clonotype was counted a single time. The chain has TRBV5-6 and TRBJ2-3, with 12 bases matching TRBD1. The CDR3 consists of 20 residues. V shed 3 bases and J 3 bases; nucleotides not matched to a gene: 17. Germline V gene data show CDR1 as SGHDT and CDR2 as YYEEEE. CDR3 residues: CASSSVGGTGGTLWTDTQYF. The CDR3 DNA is TGTGCCAGCAGCTCCGTGGGGGGGACAGGGGGCACCCTTTGGACAGATACGCAGTATTTT.

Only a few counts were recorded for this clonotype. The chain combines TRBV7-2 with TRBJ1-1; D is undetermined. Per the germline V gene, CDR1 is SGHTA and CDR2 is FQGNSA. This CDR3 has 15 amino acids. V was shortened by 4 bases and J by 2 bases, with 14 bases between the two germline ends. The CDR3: CASSYGRNFNTEAFF. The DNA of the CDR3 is TGTGCCAGCAGCTACGGACGAAACTTTAACACTGAAGCTTTCTTT.

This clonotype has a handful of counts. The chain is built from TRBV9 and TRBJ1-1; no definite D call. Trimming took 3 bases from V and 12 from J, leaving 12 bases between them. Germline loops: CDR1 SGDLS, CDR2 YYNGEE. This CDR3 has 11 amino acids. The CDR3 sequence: CASSALDGTFF. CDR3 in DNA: TGTGCCAGCAGCGCCCTGGACGGGACTTTCTTT.

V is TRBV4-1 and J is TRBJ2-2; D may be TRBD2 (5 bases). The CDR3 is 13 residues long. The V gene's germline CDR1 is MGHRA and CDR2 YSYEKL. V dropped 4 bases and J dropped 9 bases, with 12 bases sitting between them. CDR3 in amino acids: CASSPGLIRELFF. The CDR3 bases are TGCGCCAGCAGCCCCGGACTGATTCGGGAGCTGTTTTTT.

In DNA form, the CDR3 reads TGCAGTGCTAGAGATCTCCGGACAGTCCGTAATAGGAGCTACACCTTC. Encoded protein: CSARDLRTVRNRSYTF. This chain connects TRBV20-1 to TRBJ1-2; D possibly corresponds to TRBD1 (6 bases). The CDR3 has 16 amino acids. The germline V gene has CDR1 DFQATT and CDR2 SNEGSKA (reference sequence). V was shortened by 0 bases and J by 9 bases, with 23 bases between the two germline ends.